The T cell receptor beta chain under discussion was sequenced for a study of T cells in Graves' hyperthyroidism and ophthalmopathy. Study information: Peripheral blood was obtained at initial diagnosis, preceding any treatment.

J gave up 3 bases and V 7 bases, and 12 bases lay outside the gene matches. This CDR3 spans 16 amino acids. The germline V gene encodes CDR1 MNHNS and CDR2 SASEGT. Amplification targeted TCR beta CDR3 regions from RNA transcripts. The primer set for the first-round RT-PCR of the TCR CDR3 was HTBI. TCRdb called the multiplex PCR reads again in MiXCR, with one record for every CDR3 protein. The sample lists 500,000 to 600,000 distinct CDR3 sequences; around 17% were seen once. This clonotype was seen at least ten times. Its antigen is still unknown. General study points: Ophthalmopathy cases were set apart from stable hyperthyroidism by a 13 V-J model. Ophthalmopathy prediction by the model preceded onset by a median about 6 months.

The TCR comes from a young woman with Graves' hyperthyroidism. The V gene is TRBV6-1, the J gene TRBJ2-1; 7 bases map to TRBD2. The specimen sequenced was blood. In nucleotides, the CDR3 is TGTGCCAGCACCCCCGGGCGGGCGGGGGTCTACAATGAGCAGTTCTTC. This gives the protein CASTPGRAGVYNEQFF.